This paragraph covers one T cell receptor (beta chain) sequence. The data were produced by immunoSEQ multiplex PCR, yet TCRdb's version contains in-frame clones alone and is incomplete. The sample comprises 200,000 to 250,000 clones, roughly 85% of which are singletons, and approximately 3.8% rests with the top ten. This sample is drawn from a study of blood T cell repertoires in COVID-19. The wider study: The origin of the acute and convalescent COVID-19 samples was the United States, Italy and Spain.

CDR1 and CDR2 from the germline V gene are MDHEN and SYDVKM. CDR3 length equals 16 residues. The V gene lost 3 bases and the J gene lost 0 bases, with 12 bases spanning the gap. The chain links TRBV28 to TRBJ1-5, with D tentatively TRBD1 (5 bases). The sequencing input was peripheral blood. The receptor comes from a woman of 80 years or more with acute or convalescent COVID-19. The CDR3 sequence: CASSFGGVPSNQPQHF. The CDR3 DNA sequence: TGTGCCAGCAGTTTTGGGGGGGTTCCTAGCAATCAGCCCCAGCATTTT.